Included here is one TCR beta chain sequence, with context. Its target is not known. PCR involved 60 Vbeta and 13 Jbeta primers. Assay: immunoSEQ multiplex PCR; the TCRdb copy retains only in-frame clones and omits some. The repertoire has under 150,000 clones, around 73% of them found once; the top ten carry 1% to 1.5%. The record originates from a study of cytomegalovirus exposure and HLA in healthy donors. Findings and limits, study-wide: A likely sequencing artifact accounted for one observed cluster of highly shared sequence variants.

Trimming stripped 2 bases from V and 0 bases from J, with 6 bases between. This CDR3 region has 14 residues. Germline loops: CDR1 SEHNR, CDR2 FQNEAQ (reference sequence). This clonotype was sampled from a man in his fifties in good health and CMV-seronegative. Sequencing was done on a sample of PBMCs. The V call is TRBV7-9, the J call TRBJ2-3; D is perhaps TRBD2 (5 bases). Written as DNA, the CDR3 is TGTGCCAGCAGCTTACGAGGGAGCACAGATACGCAGTATTTT. Translating it yields CASSLRGSTDTQYF.